Following are 12 T cell receptor beta chains from one sample sequenced in a study of chronic HIV infection and antiretroviral therapy. TCRdb reanalysed the 5' RACE reads using MiXCR and keeps one entry per CDR3 protein. The sample lists approximately 40,000 distinct CDR3 sequences; roughly 8.2% were seen once. The sequenced material came from peripheral blood. Every receptor here comes from an adult who had HIV and had not received antiretroviral therapy, or was an uninfected healthy control (not recorded which).

This clonotype has more than one count but fewer than ten. The J gene is TRBJ2-3, the V gene TRBV6-2 or TRBV6-3; D possibly uses TRBD1 or TRBD2 (5 bases each). Trimming cost V 8 bases and J 2 bases, with 11 bases left between them. Germline assignment: CDR1 MNHEY and CDR2 SVGEGT. The CDR3 runs to 13 residues. The CDR3 here is CASETDYTDTQYF. CDR3 nucleotide sequence: TGTGCCAGCGAGACAGACTACACAGATACGCAGTATTTT.

This clonotype was counted between two and nine times. The chain combines TRBV20-1 with TRBJ2-1; D is undetermined. The CDR3 contains 11 residues. Germline assignment: CDR1 DFQATT and CDR2 SNEGSKA (reference sequence). The V and J ends lost 2 bases and 10 bases respectively, with 9 bases between them. The CDR3 sequence: CSARRAVEQFF. The CDR3, as DNA: TGCAGTGCTAGACGGGCGGTCGAGCAGTTCTTC.

The rearrangement joins TRBV2 to TRBJ1-1, with a tentative D call TRBD1 (5 bases). This CDR3 contains 15 residues. V lost 1 base to trimming and J lost 3 bases, with 12 bases between them. The germline gives CDR1 SNHLY, CDR2 FYNNEI. CDR3 DNA sequence: TGTGCCAGCAGTGAAGGGGGCCGGGGATACACTGAAGCTTTCTTT. This gives the protein CASSEGGRGYTEAFF.

In its sample, this clonotype was seen a few times. The V gene is TRBV29-1, the J gene TRBJ2-1, with D possibly called TRBD1 or TRBD2 (5 bases each). Germline lookup yields CDR1 SQVTM and CDR2 ANQGSEA. Trimming removed 5 bases from V and 9 bases from J, with 14 bases in between. The CDR3 extends over 12 amino acids. CDR3 in DNA: TGCAGCGTTAGGACTGAGAGGGGTGAGCAGTTCTTC. Its translation: CSVRTERGEQFF.

This clonotype occurred a few times. V usage is TRBV5-6 and J usage is TRBJ2-3; 7 bases are a match to TRBD1. The germline CDR1 and CDR2 sequences are SGHDT and YYEEEE. V gave up 4 bases and J gave up 2 bases; unmatched junction bases: 10. The CDR3 has 16 amino acids. CDR3 in DNA: TGTGCCAGCAGCCCGGACACAGGGGCTTACACAGATACGCAGTATTTT. This gives the protein CASSPDTGAYTDTQYF.

This clonotype showed up many times. The chain couples TRBV5-1 to TRBJ2-7; D may match TRBD1 or TRBD2 (5 bases each). The CDR3 consists of 14 residues. V was cut by 2 bases and J by 5 bases, with 14 bases left in between. The germline V gene encodes CDR1 SGHRS and CDR2 YFSETQ. Here the CDR3 DNA reads TGCGCCAGCAGCTTCTTGCAGGGAGACGACGAGCAGTACTTC. This codes for CASSFLQGDDEQYF.

The V gene is TRBV29-1, the J gene TRBJ2-1; 7 nucleotides line up with TRBD1. The germline gives CDR1 SQVTM, CDR2 ANQGSEA. V lost 7 bases to trimming and J lost 4 bases; unmatched junction nucleotides: 1. The length of the CDR3 is 11 residues. CDR3 residues: CSGDSYNEQFF. The CDR3 DNA reads TGCAGCGGGGACAGTTACAATGAGCAGTTCTTC.

The CDR3 DNA reads as TGTGCCAGCAGCTTACAGGGTGGCACAGATACGCAGTATTTT. Its translation is CASSLQGGTDTQYF. The gene calls are TRBV7-8 and TRBJ2-3; tentative D call: TRBD1 (5 bases). The V gene lost 2 bases and the J gene lost 1 base, with 7 bases spanning the gap. The CDR3 has 14 amino acids. Germline-derived CDR1 and CDR2 are SGHVS and FQNEAQ.

Only a few counts were recorded for this clonotype. The J gene is TRBJ1-2, the V gene TRBV28; unclear D gene. CDR3 length: 14 amino acids. Trimming stripped 1 base from V and 4 bases from J, with 10 bases between. Germline lookup yields CDR1 MDHEN and CDR2 SYDVKM. DNA of the CDR3: TGTGCCAGCAGTTTATTTGGACGTGGCTATGGCTACACCTTC. Its translation is CASSLFGRGYGYTF.

The chain uses TRBV28 and TRBJ2-7; D not certain. The V end lost 5 bases, the J end lost 1 base, and 6 bases lay between the germline ends. The V gene's germline CDR1 is MDHEN and CDR2 SYDVKM. The CDR3 consists of 12 residues. CDR3 in amino acids: CASSGNSYEQYF. CDR3 sequence (DNA): TGTGCCAGCAGTGGGAATTCCTACGAGCAGTACTTC.

This clonotype was observed many times. V gene TRBV7-9 combines with J gene TRBJ2-1; no clear D gene. CDR1 SEHNR and CDR2 FQNEAQ come from the germline V gene (reference sequence). V was cut by 1 base and J by 2 bases, with 6 bases left in between. There are 14 residues in the CDR3. Here the CDR3 DNA reads TGTGCCAGCAGCTTAGGGCTAGCCTACAATGAGCAGTTCTTC. Translating it yields CASSLGLAYNEQFF.

This clonotype occurred many times. The chain has TRBV14 and TRBJ1-3, with D possibly TRBD1 on 5 matching bases. V lost 6 bases and J lost 0, with 9 bases in between. Germline CDR1 SGHDN, CDR2 FVKESK. There are 14 residues in the CDR3. Written as DNA, the CDR3 is TGTGCCAGCAGTTGGGACCTCTCTGGAAACACCATATATTTT. Translated, it gives CASSWDLSGNTIYF.